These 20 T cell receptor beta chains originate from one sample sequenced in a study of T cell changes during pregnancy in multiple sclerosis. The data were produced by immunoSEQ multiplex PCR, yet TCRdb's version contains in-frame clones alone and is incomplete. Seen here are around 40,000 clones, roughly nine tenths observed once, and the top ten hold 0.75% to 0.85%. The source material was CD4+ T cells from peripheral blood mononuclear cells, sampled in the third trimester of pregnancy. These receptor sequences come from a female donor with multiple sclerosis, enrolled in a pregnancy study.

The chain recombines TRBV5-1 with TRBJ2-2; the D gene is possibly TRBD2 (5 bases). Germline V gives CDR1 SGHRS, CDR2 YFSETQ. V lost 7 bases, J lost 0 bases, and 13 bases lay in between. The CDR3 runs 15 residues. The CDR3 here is CASGLSDSNTGELFF. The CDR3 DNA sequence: TGCGCCAGCGGGCTATCGGACTCGAACACCGGGGAGCTGTTTTTT.

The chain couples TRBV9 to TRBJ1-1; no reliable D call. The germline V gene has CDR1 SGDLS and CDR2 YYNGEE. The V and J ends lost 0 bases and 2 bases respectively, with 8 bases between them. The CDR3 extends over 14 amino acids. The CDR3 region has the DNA TGTGCCAGCAGCGTAGTCATGAGCAACACTGAAGCTTTCTTT. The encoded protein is CASSVVMSNTEAFF. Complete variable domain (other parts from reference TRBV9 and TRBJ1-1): DSGVTQTPKHLITATGQRVTLRCSPRSGDLSVYWYQQSLDQGLQFLIQYYNGEERAKGNILERFSAQQFPDLHSELNLSSLELGDSALYFCASSVVMSNTEAFFGQGTRLTVV.

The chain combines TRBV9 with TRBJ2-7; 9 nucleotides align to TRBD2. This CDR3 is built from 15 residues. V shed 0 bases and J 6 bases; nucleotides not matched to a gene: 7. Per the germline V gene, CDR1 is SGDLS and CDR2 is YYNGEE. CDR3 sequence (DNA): TGTGCCAGCAGCGTAGGGGGTAGCGGGAGTCCCGAGCAGTACTTC. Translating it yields CASSVGGSGSPEQYF.

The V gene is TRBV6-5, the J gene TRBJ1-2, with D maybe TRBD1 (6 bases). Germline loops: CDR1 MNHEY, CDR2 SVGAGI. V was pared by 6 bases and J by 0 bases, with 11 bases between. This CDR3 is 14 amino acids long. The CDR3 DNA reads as TGTGCCAGCAGCTTGACAGGAGCTAACTATGGCTACACCTTC. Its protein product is CASSLTGANYGYTF.

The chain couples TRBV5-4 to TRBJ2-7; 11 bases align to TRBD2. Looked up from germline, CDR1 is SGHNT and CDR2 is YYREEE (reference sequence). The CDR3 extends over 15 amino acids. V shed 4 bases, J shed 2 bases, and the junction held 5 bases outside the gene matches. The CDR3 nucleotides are TGTGCCAGCAGCGACGGGACTAGCGGTCCCTACGAGCAGTACTTC. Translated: CASSDGTSGPYEQYF.

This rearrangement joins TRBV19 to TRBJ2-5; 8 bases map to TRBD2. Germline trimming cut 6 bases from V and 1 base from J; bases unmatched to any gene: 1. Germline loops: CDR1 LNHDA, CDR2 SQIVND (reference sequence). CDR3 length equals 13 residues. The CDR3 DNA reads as TGTGCCAGTAGCGGGAGGGCCCAAGAGACCCAGTACTTC. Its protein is CASSGRAQETQYF. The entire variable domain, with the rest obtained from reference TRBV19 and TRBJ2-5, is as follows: DGGITQSPKYLFRKEGQNVTLSCEQNLNHDAMYWYRQDPGQGLRLIYYSQIVNDFQKGDIAEGYSVSREKKESFPLTVTSAQKNPTAFYLCASSGRAQETQYFGPGTRLLVL.

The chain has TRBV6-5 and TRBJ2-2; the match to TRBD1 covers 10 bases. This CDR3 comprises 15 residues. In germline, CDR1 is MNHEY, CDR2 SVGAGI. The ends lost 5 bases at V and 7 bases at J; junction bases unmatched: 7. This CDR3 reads CASSAGTGAGGELFF. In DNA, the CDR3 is TGTGCCAGCAGTGCCGGGACAGGGGCGGGCGGGGAGCTGTTTTTT.

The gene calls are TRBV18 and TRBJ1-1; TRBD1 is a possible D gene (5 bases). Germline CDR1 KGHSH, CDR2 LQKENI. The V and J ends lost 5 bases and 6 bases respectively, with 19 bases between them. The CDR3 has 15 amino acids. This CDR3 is CASSGPRQGNPEAFF. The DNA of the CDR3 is TGTGCCAGCTCAGGACCCCGGCAGGGCAACCCTGAAGCTTTCTTT.

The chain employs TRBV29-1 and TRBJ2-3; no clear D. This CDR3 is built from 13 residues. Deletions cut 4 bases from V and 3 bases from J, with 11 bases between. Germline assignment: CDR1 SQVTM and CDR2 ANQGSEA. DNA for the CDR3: TGCAGCGTTGGAAGCGTAGGAACAGATACGCAGTATTTT. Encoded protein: CSVGSVGTDTQYF.

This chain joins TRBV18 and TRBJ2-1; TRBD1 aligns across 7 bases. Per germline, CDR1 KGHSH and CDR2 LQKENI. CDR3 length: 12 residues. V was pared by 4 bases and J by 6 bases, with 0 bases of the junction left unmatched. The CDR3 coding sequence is TGTGCCAGCTCACAGGGGGCCAATGAGCAGTTCTTC. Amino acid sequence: CASSQGANEQFF.

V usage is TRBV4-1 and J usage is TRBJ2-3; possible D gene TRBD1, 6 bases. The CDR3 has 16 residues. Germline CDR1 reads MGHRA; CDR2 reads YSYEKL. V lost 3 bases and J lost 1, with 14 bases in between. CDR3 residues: CASSQLQGFRTDTQYF. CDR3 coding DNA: TGCGCCAGCAGCCAGCTACAGGGATTTCGCACAGATACGCAGTATTTT.

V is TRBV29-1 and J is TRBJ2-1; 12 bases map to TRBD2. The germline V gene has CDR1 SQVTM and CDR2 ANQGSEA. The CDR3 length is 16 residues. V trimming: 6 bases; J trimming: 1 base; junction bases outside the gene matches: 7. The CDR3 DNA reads TGCAGCGTCCACGGGACTAGCGGGCCTTCCTACAATGAGCAGTTCTTC. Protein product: CSVHGTSGPSYNEQFF.

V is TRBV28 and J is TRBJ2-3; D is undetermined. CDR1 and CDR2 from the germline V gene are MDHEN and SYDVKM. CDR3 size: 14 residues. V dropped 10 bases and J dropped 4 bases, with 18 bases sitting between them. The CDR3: CATIGASQPDTQYF. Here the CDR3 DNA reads TGTGCCACCATTGGAGCGTCACAACCAGATACGCAGTATTTT.

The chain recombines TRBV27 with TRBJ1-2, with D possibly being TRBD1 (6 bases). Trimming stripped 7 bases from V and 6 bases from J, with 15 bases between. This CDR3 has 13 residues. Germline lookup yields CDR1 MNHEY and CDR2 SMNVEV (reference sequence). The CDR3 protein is CASKRYREDGYTF. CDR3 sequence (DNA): TGTGCCAGCAAACGATACAGGGAAGATGGCTACACCTTC.

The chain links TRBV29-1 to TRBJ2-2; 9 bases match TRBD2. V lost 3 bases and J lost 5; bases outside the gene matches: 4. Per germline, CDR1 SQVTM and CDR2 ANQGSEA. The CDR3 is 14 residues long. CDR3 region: CSVEASGITGELFF. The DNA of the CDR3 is TGCAGCGTTGAGGCTAGCGGGATTACCGGGGAGCTGTTTTTT.

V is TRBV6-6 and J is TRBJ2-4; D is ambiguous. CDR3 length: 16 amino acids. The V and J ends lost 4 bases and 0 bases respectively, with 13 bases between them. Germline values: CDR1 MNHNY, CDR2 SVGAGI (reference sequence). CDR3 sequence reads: CASSSRFHLAKNIQYF. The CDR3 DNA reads TGTGCCAGCAGTTCTCGGTTCCATTTAGCCAAAAACATTCAGTACTTC.

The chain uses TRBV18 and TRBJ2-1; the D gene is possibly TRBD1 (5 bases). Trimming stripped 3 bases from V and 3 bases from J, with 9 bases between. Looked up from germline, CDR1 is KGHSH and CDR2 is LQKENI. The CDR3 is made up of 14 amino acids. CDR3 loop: CASSPAQVYNEQFF. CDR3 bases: TGTGCCAGCTCACCGGCACAGGTCTACAATGAGCAGTTCTTC.

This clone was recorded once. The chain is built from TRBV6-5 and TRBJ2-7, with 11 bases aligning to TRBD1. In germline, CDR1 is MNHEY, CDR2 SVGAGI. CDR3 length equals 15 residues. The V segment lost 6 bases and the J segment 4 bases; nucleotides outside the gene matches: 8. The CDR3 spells CASRSGTGGAYEQYF. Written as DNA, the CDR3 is TGTGCCAGCAGAAGCGGGACAGGGGGGGCATACGAGCAGTACTTC.

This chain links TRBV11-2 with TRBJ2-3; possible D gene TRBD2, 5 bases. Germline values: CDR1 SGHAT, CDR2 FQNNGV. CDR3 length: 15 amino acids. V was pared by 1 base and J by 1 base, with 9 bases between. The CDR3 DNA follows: TGTGCCAGCAGCTTAGGGAGCGGCCGCACAGATACGCAGTATTTT. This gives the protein CASSLGSGRTDTQYF.

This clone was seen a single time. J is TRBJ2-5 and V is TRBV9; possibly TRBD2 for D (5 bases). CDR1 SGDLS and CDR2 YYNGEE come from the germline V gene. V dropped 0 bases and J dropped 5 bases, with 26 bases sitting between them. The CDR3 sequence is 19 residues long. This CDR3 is CASSVAGVSAGHERETQYF. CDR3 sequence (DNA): TGTGCCAGCAGCGTAGCTGGGGTTTCTGCGGGTCACGAAAGGGAGACCCAGTACTTC. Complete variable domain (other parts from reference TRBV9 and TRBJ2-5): DSGVTQTPKHLITATGQRVTLRCSPRSGDLSVYWYQQSLDQGLQFLIQYYNGEERAKGNILERFSAQQFPDLHSELNLSSLELGDSALYFCASSVAGVSAGHERETQYFGPGTRLLVL.